At least ten counts were recorded for the clone carrying this T cell receptor beta chain. Its antigen is currently unknown. The junction departs from the called germline gene at one end, perhaps through a read error. TCRdb reanalysed the 5' RACE reads using MiXCR and keeps one entry per CDR3 protein. The sample yields roughly 300,000 distinct CDR3 sequences, less than 9.5% seen once. The data are from a study of T-cell memory formation after mild COVID-19. Findings of the study overall: Clones that contracted from day 15 to 85 were balanced CD4/CD8, while later expanders leaned CD4+. Chiefly within CM and EM were the contracting CD4+ clones; CD8+ ones were within EMRA.

CDR1 is SGHRS, CDR2 YFSETQ, per germline. The length of the CDR3 is 14 residues. The receptor's source is a man aged 18 to 29 who had mild COVID-19 (a few samples of this study predate the infection). Cell type and time point are not known. The sample was PBMCs or a T cell subset sorted from them (not recorded which). V gene TRBV5-1 combines with J gene TRBJ2-7; 10 nucleotides match TRBD1. CDR3 in amino acids: CASSLGDRGYEQYF. Here the CDR3 DNA reads TGTGCCAGCAGCTTAGGGGACAGGGGTTACGAGCAGTACTTC.